This T cell receptor (beta chain) was sequenced during a study of blood T cell repertoires in COVID-19. Study-wide context: The samples span acute and convalescent COVID-19 from the United States, Italy and Spain. Nucleic acid was either cDNA or gDNA, and it came from T cells, B-cell-depleted T cells, or PBMCs.

Clones were sequenced by immunoSEQ multiplex PCR, and TCRdb holds only the in-frame ones, with some missing. The sample contains around 45,000 clones, roughly 63% of which appear only once. CDR1 GTSNPN and CDR2 SVGIG come from the germline V gene (reference sequence). With 7 bases removed from V and 1 base from J, the gap between germline ends came to 7 bases. The CDR3 is 11 amino acids. The chain carries TRBV30 and TRBJ1-1; D gene uncertain. Material for sequencing was peripheral blood. This TCR was sampled from a man at least 80 years old with acute or convalescent COVID-19. CDR3 sequence: CASERNTEAFF. The CDR3 DNA is TGTGCCTCAGAAAGGAACACTGAAGCTTTCTTT. Looking up the rest from reference TRBV30 and TRBJ1-1 gives the full variable domain: SQTIHQWPATLVQPVGSPLSLECTVEGTSNPNLYWYRQAAGRGLQLLFYSVGIGQISSEVPQNLSASRPQDRQFILSSKKLLLSDSGFYLCASERNTEAFFGQGTRLTVV.